This T cell receptor beta chain was identified during a study of blood T cell repertoires in COVID-19 (dated by TCRdb to between 2020 and 2021). About the full investigation: Recovered participants in ImmuneRACE Cohort 3 were defined by two consecutive negative NP/OP PCR tests, clearance by a healthcare professional, or resolution of symptoms. Samples from collaborators originated in the United States, Italy and Spain and spanned both the acute and convalescent phases of COVID-19. The prospective study material was composed of cDNA or gDNA derived from T cells, B-cell-depleted T cells, or PBMCs. Deeply sampled blood TCRbeta repertoires from subjects exposed to, actively infected with, or recovered from COVID-19 were included in the dataset. The repertoires were made available in a free public database intended to serve as a resource for research on the immune response to SARS-CoV-2. The samples were drawn from the first 160 participants of the ongoing ImmuneRACE study and from about 1,200 subjects provided by 6 global collaborators. A de-identified subject ID, COVID-19 status, age in years and sex were almost always included in the sample metadata. Where available, HLA class I and class II types were taken from metadata supplied by the sample provider and were not determined by assay-based typing.

With respect to this clone: Its antigen is currently not known. Within one base of it there is no much larger clone, and no base qualities were kept.

General study outcomes and caveats: The quantity of clinical and demographic metadata differed by source and by participant and was supplied without curation.

TCRbeta CDR3 regions were amplified from genomic DNA using the immunoSEQ Assay, a bias-controlled multiplex PCR. Turning to the authors' computational methods: The number of nucleated cells in each sample was estimated from the amplification of reference gene primers within the assay. To quantify the absolute abundance of each unique TCRbeta CDR3 rearrangement, sequence reads were collapsed and filtered. Productive Simpson clonality was computed per sample as the square root of Simpson's diversity index over productive rearrangements. TCRdb mirrors the immuneACCESS table, restricted to in-frame sequences. Some clones are absent from its copies; in checked studies, under half trace to an unresolved V gene, and the reason for the others is unknown. That table furnishes V, J and clone size, whereas the DNA furnished D and trimming. This sample holds a few hundred thousand clones; less than 90% were observed only once. In total, the top ten clones hold over 3% of the sample.

Participants in the prospective study were enrolled through a virtual design, were aged roughly 18 to 100 years, and lived in approximately 25 United States geographic areas. In the prospective study, participants were assigned to cohorts based on the clinical history participants reported in a screening survey and a study questionnaire. In the prospective study, whole blood, serum and a nasopharyngeal or oropharyngeal swab were collected from each participant by mobile phlebotomists. Over an approximately 2-month period, participants in the prospective study had the option of providing additional blood draws and questionnaires. Prospective study blood samples were shipped either frozen or at room temperature before DNA extraction. Looking up the germline V gene yields CDR1 SGHNT and CDR2 YENEEA. Spanning cysteine to phenylalanine, the CDR3 consists of 15 amino acids. Left in the record is the CDR3 DNA by itself, 45 bases read in frame from the first base. Clipping removes 1 base from V and 5 bases from J, with 2 as the unmatched junction base count.

The chain was built from TRBV11-3 and TRBJ1-1, with 12 bases in between that match TRBD1. Sequenced sample: PBMCs or T cells enriched from blood (not recorded which). The source of this sequence is a woman between 45 and 65 years old in a cohort exposed to, infected with or recovered from COVID-19 (not recorded which). The CDR3 protein is CASSLGDRGPTEAFF. The nucleotide sequence reads TGTGCCAGCAGCTTAGGGGACAGGGGGCCTACTGAAGCTTTCTTT.